The 29 T cell receptor beta chains below all came from one sample that was sequenced in a study of control samples from healthy donors and cancer patients. Sequencing was performed with immunoSEQ multiplex PCR; in TCRdb, only in-frame clones are kept and a portion is missing. The table includes about 30,000 clones, about nine tenths detected once. The sequenced sample consisted of PBMCs. The source is a man aged 45-65 years with lung cancer.

V is TRBV6-2 or TRBV6-3 and J is TRBJ1-1, with a weak D call TRBD1 (5 bases). V was shortened by 4 bases and J by 12 bases, with 24 bases between the two germline ends. Germline CDR1 reads MNHEY; CDR2 reads SVGEGT. This CDR3 contains 15 residues. The DNA for the CDR3 is TGTGCCAGCAGTTCCTCTCGGGATCCGGGGCAGGTAACTTTCTTT. Translating it yields CASSSSRDPGQVTFF.

The gene calls are TRBV13 and TRBJ1-1, with no clear D. With 3 bases removed from V and 1 base from J, the gap between germline ends came to 9 bases. This CDR3 has 14 residues. CDR1 is PRHDT, CDR2 FYEKMQ, per germline (reference sequence). The CDR3, as DNA: TGTGCCAGCAGCTTGGGGAGCGGGAACACTGAAGCTTTCTTT. Encoded protein: CASSLGSGNTEAFF.

The chain links TRBV5-5 to TRBJ2-1; TRBD2 agrees at 10 bases. CDR3 length: 15 amino acids. The germline V gene encodes CDR1 SGHKS and CDR2 YYEKEE (reference sequence). J was trimmed by 4 bases and V by 1 base; bases with no gene match: 2. CDR3 nucleotide sequence: TGTGCCAGCAGCTTGACTAGCGGGGCTTACAATGAGCAGTTCTTC. Amino acid sequence: CASSLTSGAYNEQFF.

This clone was observed once. The chain is built from TRBV7-2 and TRBJ2-6, with D possibly matching TRBD1 (5 bases). The V and J ends lost 1 base and 4 bases respectively, with 14 bases between them. The germline CDR1 and CDR2 sequences are SGHTA and FQGNSA. There are 17 residues in the CDR3. The CDR3 coding sequence is TGTGCCAGCAGCTTAGTGGGGCAGGGTACCGGGGCCAACGTCCTGACTTTC. This encodes CASSLVGQGTGANVLTF.

The CDR3 DNA is TGTGCCAGTAGCCGGACTAGCGGGGCTCAAGAGACCCAGTACTTC. Its protein product is CASSRTSGAQETQYF. The V and J genes are TRBV19 and TRBJ2-5; 12 bases map to TRBD2. The CDR3 has 15 residues. The V gene's germline CDR1 is LNHDA and CDR2 SQIVND (reference sequence). Trimming took 6 bases from V and 2 from J; bases not matched to a gene: 4.

The CDR3 DNA reads as TGTGCCAGCAGCTTATTTGTAGCGGGGGGGAATCGTGAGCAGTTCTTC. This encodes CASSLFVAGGNREQFF. The chain links TRBV7-2 to TRBJ2-1; 11 bases line up with TRBD2. The germline gives CDR1 SGHTA, CDR2 FQGNSA. V gave up 2 bases and J gave up 9 bases; unmatched junction bases: 9. The CDR3 sequence is 16 residues long.

The gene calls are TRBV6-2 or TRBV6-3 and TRBJ2-5; 13 positions agree with TRBD2. Germline V lookup: CDR1 MNHEY, CDR2 SVGEGT. Trimming took 2 bases from V and 7 from J; bases not matched to a gene: 4. CDR3 length: 15 residues. CDR3 sequence reads: CASSYGLAGVATQYF. The CDR3 DNA sequence: TGTGCCAGCAGTTACGGACTAGCGGGGGTAGCGACCCAGTACTTC.

The chain links TRBV6-2 or TRBV6-3 to TRBJ1-2; maybe TRBD1 (5 bases). Trimming stripped 6 bases from V and 8 bases from J, with 16 bases between. The CDR3 consists of 13 residues. Germline V gives CDR1 MNHEY, CDR2 SVGEGT. The CDR3 sequence is CASSKNRRAGYTF. DNA of the CDR3: TGTGCCAGCAGCAAAAATCGCAGGGCCGGCTACACCTTC.

This clone showed up just once. The chain combines TRBV25-1 with TRBJ2-5, with D tentatively TRBD2 (6 bases). This CDR3 comprises 14 residues. Trimming pared 3 bases from V and 5 bases from J, leaving 13 bases between. Germline V gene sequence: CDR1 MGHDK, CDR2 SYGVNS. The CDR3, as DNA: TGTGCCAGCAGTGATGGAGGGCCTTTGGAGACCCAGTACTTC. Translated: CASSDGGPLETQYF.

The genes are TRBV6-2 or TRBV6-3 and TRBJ2-3; 8 positions match TRBD1. This CDR3 has 14 residues. The germline CDR1 and CDR2 sequences are MNHEY and SVGEGT. V dropped 4 bases and J dropped 2; count of bases not matched to a gene: 2. CDR3 loop: CASSWTGNTDTQYF. DNA of the CDR3: TGTGCCAGCAGTTGGACAGGGAACACAGATACGCAGTATTTT.

The chain is built from TRBV18 and TRBJ1-4; perhaps TRBD1 as D (6 bases). The CDR3 runs 15 residues. The V and J ends lost 3 bases and 4 bases respectively, with 12 bases between them. The germline V gene encodes CDR1 KGHSH and CDR2 LQKENI. The CDR3 DNA sequence: TGTGCCAGCTCACCGGCCTCAGGGGTTAATGAAAAACTGTTTTTT. Protein: CASSPASGVNEKLFF. Variable domain in full (rest from reference TRBV18 and TRBJ1-4): NAGVMQNPRHLVRRRGQEARLRCSPMKGHSHVYWYRQLPEEGLKFMVYLQKENIIDESGMPKERFSAEFPKEGPSILRIQQVVRGDSAAYFCASSPASGVNEKLFFGSGTQLSVL.

The chain has TRBV12-3 or TRBV12-4 and TRBJ1-1; 7 bases match TRBD1. Trimming took 8 bases from V and 7 from J; bases not matched to a gene: 10. The CDR3 runs 13 residues. CDR3 DNA sequence: TGTGCCAGCCTTGAGGGGAGGGGGCTTGAAGCTTTCTTT. Protein sequence: CASLEGRGLEAFF.

The gene calls are TRBV6-5 and TRBJ1-5, with D perhaps matching TRBD1 (5 bases). Trimming cost V 0 bases and J 5 bases, with 11 bases left between them. CDR3 length equals 15 residues. The germline V gene has CDR1 MNHEY and CDR2 SVGAGI. The CDR3 nucleotides are TGTGCCAGCAGTTACTCGAGTACCAGGGATCAGCCCCAGCATTTT. Translated: CASSYSSTRDQPQHF.

This chain uses TRBV5-1 with TRBJ2-2; tentative D call: TRBD2 (7 bases). The CDR3 has 16 amino acids. Looked up from germline, CDR1 is SGHRS and CDR2 is YFSETQ. V was cut by 0 bases and J by 0 bases, with 9 bases left in between. The chain's CDR3 is CASSLAGGPNTGELFF. CDR3 sequence (DNA): TGCGCCAGCAGCTTGGCCGGGGGGCCGAACACCGGGGAGCTGTTTTTT.

V gene TRBV9 combines with J gene TRBJ2-2, with D perhaps matching TRBD2 (6 bases). The germline gives CDR1 SGDLS, CDR2 YYNGEE. This CDR3 is 15 amino acids long. Trimming cost V 3 bases and J 2 bases, with 11 bases left between them. For the CDR3, the DNA is TGTGCCAGCAGCGGTGGCGGGGTTAACACCGGGGAGCTGTTTTTT. This sequence encodes CASSGGGVNTGELFF.

The rearrangement links TRBV3-1 (or the pseudogene TRBV3-2) to TRBJ2-5; D uncertain. The CDR3 is 13 residues long. V was shortened by 2 bases and J by 1 base, with 5 bases between the two germline ends. CDR1 LGHDT and CDR2 YNNKEL come from the germline V gene (reference sequence). CDR3 protein: CASSQTFQETQYF. The CDR3 DNA reads as TGTGCCAGCAGCCAAACCTTCCAAGAGACCCAGTACTTC.

This clone was observed once. V and J are TRBV5-4 and TRBJ2-2, with 8 bases lining up with TRBD1. Germline CDR1 reads SGHNT; CDR2 reads YYREEE (reference sequence). V trimming: 0 bases; J trimming: 3 bases; junction bases outside the gene matches: 1. The CDR3 is 15 residues long. The CDR3 region has the DNA TGTGCCAGCAGCTTGGACAGGGGGGACACCGGGGAGCTGTTTTTT. Amino acid sequence: CASSLDRGDTGELFF. The full variable domain, its missing parts supplied by reference TRBV5-4 and TRBJ2-2, is ETGVTQSPTHLIKTRGQQVTLRCSSQSGHNTVSWYQQALGQGPQFIFQYYREEENGRGNFPPRFSGLQFPNYSSELNVNALELDDSALYLCASSLDRGDTGELFFGEGSRLTVL.

The V and J genes are TRBV27 and TRBJ1-1, with D unclear. Germline CDR1 is MNHEY and CDR2 is SMNVEV (reference sequence). This CDR3 contains 13 residues. The ends were cut back, 3 bases at V and 1 base at J, with 6 bases in the middle. The DNA of the CDR3 is TGTGCCAGCAGTTTCACGGGGAACACTGAAGCTTTCTTT. Translating gives CASSFTGNTEAFF.

The chain links TRBV2 to TRBJ1-4, with D perhaps matching TRBD1 (6 bases). Germline V lookup: CDR1 SNHLY, CDR2 FYNNEI. Trimming took 9 bases from V and 5 from J, leaving 16 bases between them. The CDR3 sequence is 14 residues long. The CDR3 reads CARRKGGGNEKLFF. The CDR3 DNA reads TGTGCCAGAAGGAAGGGGGGGGGAAATGAAAAACTGTTTTTT.

The rearrangement links TRBV12-3 or TRBV12-4 to TRBJ1-2; D unresolved. The CDR3 runs to 13 residues. V lost 3 bases and J 0 bases, leaving 5 bases between the germline ends. In DNA form, the CDR3 reads TGTGCCAGCAGTTTTACAGCTAACTATGGCTACACCTTC. This sequence encodes CASSFTANYGYTF.

V usage is TRBV5-1 and J usage is TRBJ2-1; 11 bases are shared with TRBD2. Germline CDR1 is SGHRS and CDR2 is YFSETQ. Unmatched junction bases numbered 11, after V lost 4 bases and J lost 2 bases. The CDR3 runs 18 residues. The CDR3 loop reads CASSALAGGRVTYNEQFF. DNA for the CDR3: TGCGCCAGCAGCGCTTTAGCGGGGGGGCGGGTGACCTACAATGAGCAGTTCTTC.

DNA for the CDR3: TGTGCCAGCAGTCGGACAGGCCAATACGAGCAGTACTTC. It yields the protein CASSRTGQYEQYF. This rearrangement joins TRBV27 to TRBJ2-7; TRBD1 matches at 7 bases. The V gene's germline CDR1 is MNHEY and CDR2 SMNVEV (reference sequence). V lost 5 bases, J lost 4 bases, and 5 bases stayed unmatched. The CDR3 runs 13 residues.

The chain uses TRBV27 and TRBJ1-5; D possibly corresponds to TRBD1 (6 bases). The CDR3 is made up of 15 amino acids. With 2 bases removed from V and 1 base from J, the gap between germline ends came to 9 bases. The germline gives CDR1 MNHEY, CDR2 SMNVEV (reference sequence). The CDR3 loop is CASSLVGGSNQPQHF. The CDR3 region has the DNA TGTGCCAGCAGTTTAGTAGGGGGGAGCAATCAGCCCCAGCATTTT.

This chain connects TRBV10-3 to TRBJ1-1; perhaps TRBD1 as D (6 bases). Trimming shortened V by 0 bases and J by 6 bases, and 17 bases separated the two germline ends. This CDR3 is built from 16 residues. Germline V CDR1 and CDR2: ENHRY, SYGVKD. CDR3 DNA sequence: TGTGCCATCAGTGAGTCGACGGGCAGGGGAAGTGCTGAAGCTTTCTTT. This encodes CAISESTGRGSAEAFF.

The chain joins TRBV4-3 to TRBJ1-4; D remains ambiguous. CDR1 is LGHNA, CDR2 YSLEER, per germline. Trimming removed 3 bases at V and 3 bases at J, with 11 bases between. CDR3 length equals 15 residues. In DNA form, the CDR3 reads TGCGCCAGCAGCCATGAGGCTCCGGCTAATGAAAAACTGTTTTTT. The encoded protein is CASSHEAPANEKLFF.

V usage is TRBV28 and J usage is TRBJ2-5; maybe TRBD2 (6 bases). V shed 5 bases and J shed 4 bases, with 17 bases lying between them. CDR1 and CDR2 (germline): MDHEN, SYDVKM. The CDR3 is 15 amino acids. The DNA of the CDR3 is TGTGCCAGCAGTCCCCCCGAAAGTAGCGGAGAGACCCAGTACTTC. It is translated as CASSPPESSGETQYF.

The chain uses TRBV28 and TRBJ1-1, with 8 bases identical to TRBD1. Germline loops: CDR1 MDHEN, CDR2 SYDVKM. The ends lost 5 bases at V and 0 bases at J; junction bases unmatched: 8. This CDR3 contains 16 residues. The CDR3 spells CASSPRTGNMNTEAFF. CDR3 coding DNA: TGTGCCAGCAGTCCTAGGACAGGGAATATGAACACTGAAGCTTTCTTT.

The chain joins TRBV2 to TRBJ1-6, with 7 bases identical to TRBD1. With V trimmed by 4 bases and J by 5 bases, 8 bases remained unmatched. Germline V lookup: CDR1 SNHLY, CDR2 FYNNEI. This CDR3 is 16 amino acids long. Here the CDR3 reads CASSVQGNHNNSPLHF. The CDR3 nucleotides are TGTGCCAGCAGTGTACAGGGGAATCACAATAATTCACCCCTCCACTTT.

The chain uses TRBV28 and TRBJ2-1; D is undetermined. V was pared by 0 bases and J by 11 bases, with 8 bases between. Germline-derived CDR1 and CDR2 are MDHEN and SYDVKM. CDR3 length: 12 residues. The CDR3 nucleotides read TGTGCCAGCAGTTTATGGCCACAACAGCAGTTCTTC. Translated, it gives CASSLWPQQQFF.